This TCR beta chain was identified in a study of identical twins' blood T cells. The V end lost 6 bases, the J end lost 2 bases, and 11 bases lay between the germline ends. CDR3 size: 14 residues. Germline CDR1 and CDR2: SGHDT and YYEEEE. Each TCR cDNA library carried sample-specific barcodes on both ends. TCRdb reprocessed the 5' RACE reads with MiXCR, giving one entry per CDR3 protein. The data hold 350,000 to 400,000 distinct CDR3 sequences, with 28% observed a single time. The rearrangement joins TRBV5-6 to TRBJ2-2; D unclear. The source material was PBMCs. The receptor's source is a woman aged 18-55 years in good health. CDR3 sequence reads: CASTPGPNTGELFF. CDR3 sequence (DNA): TGTGCCAGCACCCCTGGCCCCAACACCGGGGAGCTGTTTTTT.